The clone carrying this TCR beta chain was seen at least ten times. Antigen specificity is unknown. These data come from a study of molecular identifiers for immune sequencing clone quantification. The CDR3 runs 18 residues. Trimming cost V 0 bases and J 10 bases; bases outside gene matches: 18. Germline-derived CDR1 and CDR2 are DFQATT and SNEGSKA (reference sequence). Broader study findings: Barcodes shared by identical TCR molecules could lead to underestimated sizes of highly expanded clones.

TCRdb passed the PCR reads through MiXCR, listing each CDR3 protein once. The data hold 40,000 to 45,000 distinct CDR3 sequences, with under 25% observed a single time. The material sequenced was naive CD8+ T cells from blood, with Jurkat cell RNA spiked in. Subset: FACS-sorted CD8+CD4-CCR7+CD45RA+ naive T cells. The V gene is TRBV20-1, the J gene TRBJ1-6; 7 bases are shared with TRBD1. The receptor comes from a human donor in good health. Some libraries in this study had Jurkat cell RNA spiked in. CDR3 nucleotides: TGCAGTGCTAGAGATCCTCTAGTGTCGGCAGGGGGGGGATCACCCCTCCACTTT. As protein: CSARDPLVSAGGGSPLHF.